The source of this T cell receptor beta chain is a study of blood T cell repertoires in COVID-19. Background on the study: Acute and convalescent COVID-19 specimens originated in the United States, Italy and Spain. T cells, B-cell-depleted T cells, or PBMCs provided the cDNA or gDNA that served as material.

V was clipped by 2 bases and J by 5 bases; unmatched bases: 5. Germline lookup yields CDR1 SGHRS and CDR2 YFSETQ. This CDR3 has 15 residues. Original handling: Estimates of nucleated cell counts were drawn from the amplification of reference gene primers. The data were produced by immunoSEQ multiplex PCR, yet TCRdb's version contains in-frame clones alone and is incomplete. The D gene and trimming were derived from the DNA, and the V and J assignments and clone size from that table. The top ten clones hold about 7% of a sample with 110,000 to 150,000 clones, 70% to 85% of them seen once. Material for sequencing was peripheral blood. The sequence came from a human donor in a cohort sampled during active COVID-19. The chain is built from TRBV5-1 and TRBJ2-5, with TRBD1 identical over 11 bases. CDR3 coding DNA: TGCGCCAGCAGCTTAGGACAGGGGGCGCGGGAGACCCAGTACTTC. Translated, it gives CASSLGQGARETQYF.